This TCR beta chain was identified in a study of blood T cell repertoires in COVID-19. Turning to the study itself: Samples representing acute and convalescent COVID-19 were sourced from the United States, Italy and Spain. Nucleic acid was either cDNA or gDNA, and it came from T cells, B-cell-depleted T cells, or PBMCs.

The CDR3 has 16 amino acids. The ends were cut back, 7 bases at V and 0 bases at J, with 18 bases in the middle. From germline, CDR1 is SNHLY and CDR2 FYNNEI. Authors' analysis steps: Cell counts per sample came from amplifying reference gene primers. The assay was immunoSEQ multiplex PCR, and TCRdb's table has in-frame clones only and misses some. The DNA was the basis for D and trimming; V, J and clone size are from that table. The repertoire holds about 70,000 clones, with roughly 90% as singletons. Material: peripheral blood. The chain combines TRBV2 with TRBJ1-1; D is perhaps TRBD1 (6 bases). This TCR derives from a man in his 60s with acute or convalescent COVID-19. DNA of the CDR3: TGTGCCAGCACACCTCAGGGGCATCTAATGAACACTGAAGCTTTCTTT. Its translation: CASTPQGHLMNTEAFF.